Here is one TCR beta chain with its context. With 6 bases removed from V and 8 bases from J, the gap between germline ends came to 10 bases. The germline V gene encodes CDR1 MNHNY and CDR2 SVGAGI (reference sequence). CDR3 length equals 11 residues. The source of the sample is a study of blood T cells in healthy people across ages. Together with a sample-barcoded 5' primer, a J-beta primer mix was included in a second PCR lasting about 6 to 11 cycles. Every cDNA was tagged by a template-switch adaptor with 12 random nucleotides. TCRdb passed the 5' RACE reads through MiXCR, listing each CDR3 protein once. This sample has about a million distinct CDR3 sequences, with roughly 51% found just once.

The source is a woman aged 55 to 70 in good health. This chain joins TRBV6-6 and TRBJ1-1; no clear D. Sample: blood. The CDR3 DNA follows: TGTGCCAGCAGAAATCCCGTAGAAGCTTTCTTT. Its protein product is CASRNPVEAFF.